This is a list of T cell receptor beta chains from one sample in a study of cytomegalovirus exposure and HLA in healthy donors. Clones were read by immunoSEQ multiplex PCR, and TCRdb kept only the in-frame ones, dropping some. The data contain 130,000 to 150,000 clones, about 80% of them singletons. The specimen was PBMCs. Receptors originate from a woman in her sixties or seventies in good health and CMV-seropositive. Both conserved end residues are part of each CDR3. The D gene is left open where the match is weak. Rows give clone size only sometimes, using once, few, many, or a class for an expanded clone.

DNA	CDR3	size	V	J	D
TGTGCCAGCAGCCGGGACAGGGAGAACACCGGGGAGCTGTTTTTT	CASSRDRENTGELFF	.	TRBV7-2	TRBJ2-2	TRBD1
TGCGCCAGCAGCGAAGCGGGCGGGAGGGCTGTCACCGGGGAGCTGTTTTTT	CASSEAGGRAVTGELFF	.	TRBV4-3	TRBJ2-2	TRBD2
TGCGCCAGCAGCTTGAAGGGGCCCGCAGAGACCCAGTACTTC	CASSLKGPAETQYF	.	TRBV5-1	TRBJ2-5	.
TGTGCCAGTAGCCCGGGGAGGGGGAACACCGGGGAGCTGTTTTTT	CASSPGRGNTGELFF	.	TRBV19	TRBJ2-2	TRBD2
TGTGCCAGCAGTTTAAGGGGTCTTACGCAGTATTTT	CASSLRGLTQYF	.	TRBV28	TRBJ2-3	.
TGCGCCAGCAGATCTGAGGCGACAGATACGCAGTATTTT	CASRSEATDTQYF	.	TRBV5-1	TRBJ2-3	.
TGTGCCAGCAGCTCACTCGGGGAAGGCGATGAGCAGTTCTTC	CASSSLGEGDEQFF	once	TRBV6-6	TRBJ2-1	.
TGTGCCAGCAGCCCCGAATACAGGGTTAACACTGAAGCTTTCTTT	CASSPEYRVNTEAFF	few	TRBV7-2	TRBJ1-1	.
TGTGCCAGCAGCTTGCATACTAGCGGGTACAATGAGCAGTTCTTC	CASSLHTSGYNEQFF	.	TRBV5-4	TRBJ2-1	TRBD2
TGTGCCACGGACAGGGGGGGTCAGCCCCAGCATTTT	CATDRGGQPQHF	few	TRBV6-6	TRBJ1-5	TRBD1
TGTGCCAGCAGTTTGACAGGGGTCGCCAACGTCCTGACTTTC	CASSLTGVANVLTF	.	TRBV2	TRBJ2-6	TRBD1
TGCGCCAGCAGCCAGGACAGGAGGAACACTGAAGCCTTCTTT	CASSQDRRNTEAFF	.	TRBV4-1	TRBJ1-1	TRBD1
TGTGCCAGCAGGACAGGGACGGGTTCACCCCTCCACTTT	CASRTGTGSPLHF	.	TRBV6-1	TRBJ1-6	TRBD1
TGTGCCAGTAGTAGGTTGACTAGCGGGAGTGGTAATGAGCAGTTCTTC	CASSRLTSGSGNEQFF	.	TRBV19	TRBJ2-1	TRBD2
TGTGCCAGCAGCTTCGGGACATCGGGAGAGCAGTACTTC	CASSFGTSGEQYF	.	TRBV11-2	TRBJ2-7	.